This T cell receptor (beta chain) appears in the sequencing data of a study of beta chain features in type 1 diabetes. Sorting gave populations that all exceeded 98% purity. The sample holds a few counts of this clone. Antigen specificity is unknown. The V gene's germline CDR1 is SQVTM and CDR2 ANQGSEA. The germline V and J ends were trimmed by 7 bases and 8 bases, with 24 bases remaining between them. The CDR3 runs to 15 residues. Study-level findings and limits: TCRB repertoires of naive, central memory and Treg cells appeared more similar among patients than among healthy donors. Whether HLA type affects TCRB rearrangement stayed undetermined in the present work. All four CD4+ subsets from Type 1 diabetes patients carried moderately but significantly shorter TCRB CDR3s.

Investigators reverse transcribed all isolated RNA, so they sequenced expressed TCRB transcripts. TCRdb's copy holds only in-frame clones and misses some; the assay was immunoSEQ multiplex PCR. This sample yields 500,000 to 650,000 clones, of which roughly an eighth are seen a single time; 0.09% to 0.15% belongs to the top ten. The sequencing input was naive CD4+ T cells from blood. The V gene is TRBV29-1, the J gene TRBJ2-1, with a tentative D call TRBD2 (6 bases). This TCR derives from a man aged 25-45 years with type 1 diabetes. CDR3 sequence reads: CSAQPSATTRDEQFF. The CDR3 region has the DNA TGCAGCGCTCAGCCTAGCGCCACGACCCGGGATGAGCAGTTCTTC.